A selection of T cell receptor beta chains follows, all from one sample in a study of post-analysis software for immune sequencing data. TCRdb fed the PCR reads into MiXCR, producing one record per CDR3 protein. Of hundreds of thousands of distinct CDR3 sequences detected, roughly 58% appear once; the ten largest clones hold 4.6%. What was sequenced was blood. The source of these receptors is a girl aged 5-17 years with multiple sclerosis. Each CDR3 is given with its conserved first and last residue. A D gene is named only where the DNA matches it firmly. For some rows the clone size is stated as once, few or many, or as a class when expanded; others skip it.

v_call	d_call	j_call	clone_size	cdr3_aa	cdr3_nt
TRBV29-1	NA	TRBJ2-7	few	CSVVLLPYEQYF	TGCAGCGTTGTATTATTGCCCTACGAGCAGTACTTC
TRBV29-1	NA	TRBJ2-1	NA	CSVDISPLLLAYNEQFF	TGCAGCGTTGATATCTCTCCCCTACTGTTGGCCTACAATGAGCAGTTCTTC
TRBV7-2	TRBD2	TRBJ2-7	few	CASSLGTSGGYYEQYF	TGTGCCAGCAGCTTAGGGACTAGCGGGGGTTACTACGAGCAGTACTTC
TRBV18	TRBD1	TRBJ2-1	NA	CASSLSTGRYNEQFF	TGTGCCAGCTCACTATCGACAGGGAGATACAATGAGCAGTTCTTC
TRBV29-1	NA	TRBJ1-2	NA	CSGGDTANYGYTF	TGCAGCGGGGGGGACACCGCTAACTATGGCTACACCTTC
TRBV29-1	TRBD2	TRBJ2-3	NA	CSSGLETDTQYF	TGCAGCTCGGGACTAGAGACAGATACGCAGTATTTT
TRBV2	NA	TRBJ2-6	NA	CASSEDAAGANVLTF	TGTGCCAGCAGTGAAGATGCAGCTGGGGCCAACGTCCTGACTTTC
TRBV7-4	TRBD2	TRBJ2-1	NA	CASSFGLAGDVEQFF	TGTGCCAGCAGCTTCGGACTAGCGGGAGATGTTGAGCAGTTCTTC
TRBV7-3	NA	TRBJ2-3	NA	CASSPRGSTGTDTQYF	TGTGCCAGCAGCCCCCGTGGTAGCACGGGCACAGATACGCAGTATTTT
TRBV9	NA	TRBJ2-2	once	CASSGIGTVGTGELFF	TGTGCCAGCAGCGGAATCGGGACGGTGGGCACCGGGGAGCTGTTTTTT
TRBV7-9	NA	TRBJ2-7	NA	CASSNWSGAGRNEQYF	TGTGCCAGCAGCAATTGGTCGGGGGCCGGAAGGAATGAGCAGTACTTC
TRBV29-1	NA	TRBJ2-1	NA	CSVEGWRNPYNEQFF	TGCAGCGTTGAGGGATGGAGGAACCCCTACAATGAGCAGTTCTTC
TRBV6-4	NA	TRBJ1-2	NA	CASSDFPGVAIYGYTF	TGTGCCAGCAGTGACTTCCCAGGGGTCGCGATCTATGGCTACACCTTC
TRBV20-1	NA	TRBJ2-7	NA	CSARDLFDTYEQYF	TGCAGTGCTAGAGATCTATTTGATACCTACGAGCAGTACTTC
TRBV15	NA	TRBJ2-7	NA	CATSIDGGYEQYF	TGTGCCACCAGCATCGATGGGGGCTACGAGCAGTACTTC
TRBV10-3	TRBD1	TRBJ2-1	NA	CAISPGQGRDEQFF	TGTGCCATCAGCCCGGGACAGGGTCGCGATGAGCAGTTCTTC
TRBV10-3	NA	TRBJ1-2	NA	CAISEMGRGSGYTF	TGTGCCATCAGTGAGATGGGCAGGGGATCCGGCTACACCTTC
TRBV20-1	TRBD1	TRBJ2-1	NA	CSVPRTGGFEQFF	TGCAGTGTCCCTAGGACAGGGGGCTTTGAGCAGTTCTTC